This T cell receptor (beta chain) was obtained from a study of T cells in Graves' hyperthyroidism and ophthalmopathy (dated by TCRdb to between 2018 and 2020). Some background on the complete study: Peripheral blood samples were taken at initial diagnosis, before any treatment was given. Prospective prediction of ophthalmopathy was tested in an independent validation cohort consisting of 18 to 20 hyperthyroidism patients and more than 15 patients who later progressed to ophthalmopathy. According to the paper, TCR Vbeta CDR3 sequencing was carried out on 120 to 150 peripheral blood samples, which came from approximately 41 ophthalmopathy, around 75 hyperthyroidism and approximately 17 progressor patients. The 100 or so discovery patients were randomly divided into training and test sets at a 7:3 ratio. In about six Graves' hyperthyroidism patients, the study also compared T-cell repertoires from thyroid tissue with T-cell repertoires from blood. To identify TCR V-J signatures that set the groups apart, the researchers used a discovery cohort of 100 patients, made up of 40 to 45 with Graves' ophthalmopathy and about 59 with stable Graves' hyperthyroidism. Following sampling, methimazole starting at 30 mg daily was given to hyperthyroidism patients, and high-dose intravenous methylprednisolone was given to ophthalmopathy patients. Broader findings and caveats from the paper: Most expanded thyroid clonotypes (frequency above 0.001) were also detected in blood, a finding suggesting that blood repertoires may reflect thyroid immune responses. In validation, the model predicted progression to ophthalmopathy with over 65% sensitivity and roughly 75% specificity, a median of around 6.6 months before onset. Sample size was not statistically predetermined, and investigators were not blinded to group allocation. A 13 V-J signature model separated ophthalmopathy from stable hyperthyroidism, with about 90% sensitivity and 81% to 83% specificity in cross-validation and 80%/75% in testing.

Trimming removed 8 bases from V and 9 bases from J, leaving 29 bases between the germline ends. Per the germline V gene (reference sequence), DFQATT is the CDR1 and SNEGSKA is the CDR2. Including the terminal cysteine and phenylalanine, the CDR3 comprises 16 residues. Just the 48-base CDR3 DNA is kept, in frame starting at base 1. A patient counted as having stable Graves' hyperthyroidism if no progression to ophthalmopathy occurred over 18 months of follow-up. The hyperthyroidism patients were between 18 and 65 years old and newly diagnosed, with a disease duration of less than 2 months. Patients with uncontrolled infections, other autoimmune diseases, pregnancy or lactation were excluded. Diagnoses were based on clinical symptoms, serum thyroxine and TRAb, thyroid ultrasound and orbital computed tomography. Ficoll-Paque density gradient centrifugation was used to isolate PBMCs from 8.5 to 10 ml of fresh peripheral blood. Trizol reagent was used to extract total RNA, and RNA quality was then checked on an Agilent 2100 Bioanalyzer.

This clonotype was observed a handful of times. Its specific antigen is unknown. Per-nucleotide qualities are absent, and no much larger clonotype sits a single base away. TCR beta CDR3 regions were amplified from RNA transcripts. A first-round RT-PCR of the TCR CDR3 used the HTBI primer set with the Qiagen OneStep RT-PCR kit. The libraries were constructed in a second round of multiplex PCR and then size-selected and purified. The libraries were sequenced on an Illumina HiSeq2000 using paired-end 100 bp reads. On the authors' methods: SOAPnuke was used to process the raw data, with reads discarded if the reads contained adapters or uncalled bases, had a mean Phred below 15, or lacked an exact constant-primer or identifier match. High-quality paired reads were merged using COPE v1.2.5, and each unique nucleotide sequence was defined as a clonotype. MiTCR v1.1 was used to align clonotypes to the IMGT TRBV, TRBD and TRBJ reference segments. Analysis was restricted to V-J combinations with a frequency above 0.0001, which covered 99.2% of repertoires. The TCS score was defined as F50 (clonal expansion) divided by E x V (chaos), with BLOSUM62-based TCRdist calculated between CDR3 peptides within each V-J. Welch's t-statistics and random forest reduced 500 to 550 V-J features to 10 to 15, which were used in a naive Bayes classifier (R e1071). Using fastp trimming at Q25 and MiXCR clonotype assembly, TCRdb reanalyzed the public sequencing data and kept in-frame beta chains. Every entry covers one CDR3 protein and lists the most common genes and DNA from its rows. These V and J calls derive from TCRdb rather than the authors' analysis. The sample has some 210,000 distinct CDR3 sequences on record, approximately 17% of them singletons. Approximately 50% of the sample rests with the top ten.

The TCR originated in a man aged 50 to 60 with Graves' hyperthyroidism. Recombination connected TRBV20-1 to TRBJ2-1; the D gene is possibly TRBD1 or TRBD2, with 5 bases matching each. Sequenced sample: blood. The CDR3: CSTRVAKTGPFREQFF. The DNA sequence is as follows: TGCAGTACTCGAGTGGCTAAAACGGGGCCGTTCCGTGAGCAGTTCTTC.